The rows below give T cell receptor beta chains drawn from one sample of a study of blood T cell repertoires in COVID-19. Profiled with immunoSEQ multiplex PCR; TCRdb holds only in-frame clones, not every one. Here the sample spans roughly 150,000 clones, approximately 90% being singletons. Sequencing was done on a sample of peripheral blood. Every receptor here comes from a woman aged 60-75 years with active COVID-19. Both conserved end residues are trimmed from each CDR3. Not every row has a clone size; where given, it reads once, few, many or a size class.

TRBJ2-2	TRBV19	once	ASNPRENTGELF
TRBJ2-4	TRBV27	NA	ASSWTYRGWAKNIQY
TRBJ2-7	TRBV19	NA	ASSSVGDRAYEQY
TRBJ2-7	TRBV10-1	NA	ASSESKGQGTYEQY
TRBJ2-1	TRBV18	NA	ASSPQTEYNEQF
TRBJ2-3	TRBV28	NA	ASSYPSLGTDTQY
TRBJ2-1	TRBV27	NA	ASRALPSGRGIMRQF
TRBJ2-1	TRBV19	NA	ASSIRGNEQF
TRBJ2-5	TRBV11-3	NA	ASSSPGRGETQY
TRBJ2-5	TRBV24-1	NA	ATSVETGGQTQY
TRBJ2-5	TRBV21-1	NA	ASKGSRGQEGGETQY
TRBJ2-2	TRBV19	once	ATRNRAIGGTGELF
TRBJ1-5	TRBV27	NA	ASSLYREGNQPQH
TRBJ1-3	TRBV11-3	NA	ASSLRPGAGNTIY
TRBJ2-3	TRBV4-1	once	ASSHQKGAVVTDTQY
TRBJ2-3	TRBV5-1	NA	ASSVTGGAPDTQY
TRBJ2-1	TRBV11-2	NA	ASSLRLAGVYNEQF
TRBJ2-3	TRBV5-5	once	ASSFGGTGGTDTQY
TRBJ2-1	TRBV3-1/TRBV3-2	NA	ASSQGLAGWDGDNEQF
TRBJ2-1	TRBV29-1	NA	SVGPLARQYNEQF
TRBJ2-1	TRBV13	NA	ASSLDSAGGPHYNEQF
TRBJ2-7	TRBV28	NA	ASSLSGRRRIWQY
TRBJ2-5	TRBV28	NA	ASSRTAQETQY
TRBJ2-1	TRBV29-1	NA	SGSPRGSVNEQF
TRBJ1-1	TRBV4-1	once	ASSQVGVVNTEAF
TRBJ2-1	TRBV4-3	NA	ASSRGLAGSLSSYNEQF
TRBJ2-5	TRBV27	NA	ASSLLQGAEETQY
TRBJ2-1	TRBV7-2	NA	ASSLQGSSYNEQF
TRBJ1-5	TRBV6-6	NA	ASSYRDILKPQH
TRBJ1-5	TRBV12-3/TRBV12-4	NA	ASSLASNQPQH
TRBJ2-1	TRBV5-1	NA	ASSLVGLHNEQF
TRBJ1-2	TRBV27	NA	ASSFHPLRTATPYGYT
TRBJ2-1	TRBV10-3	NA	AISEYLGQGSNEQF
TRBJ2-3	TRBV27	NA	ASRSGQHTDTQY
TRBJ1-1	TRBV28	NA	ASSSPGQGMANTEAF
TRBJ1-2	TRBV28	NA	ASCSQGGNIYGYT
TRBJ2-3	TRBV5-4	NA	ASSFAGGGTDTQY
TRBJ2-1	TRBV11-3	NA	ASSSRSTEYNEQF
TRBJ1-5	TRBV13	many	ASSFGGVSNQPQH
TRBJ2-2	TRBV11-2	NA	ASSWSYVVGELF
TRBJ2-7	TRBV5-1	NA	ASSLAWFGLAIDEQY
TRBJ1-2	TRBV6-5	NA	ASSYSRGRDGYT
TRBJ2-3	TRBV7-9	NA	ASSKLAGLSDTQY
TRBJ2-1	TRBV27	NA	ASSLTGREVGNEQF
TRBJ2-5	TRBV5-8	NA	ASTWGQVRETQY
TRBJ2-1	TRBV7-2	NA	ASSLVASGSSEQF
TRBJ2-1	TRBV7-6	once	ASSLGPGSYNEQF
TRBJ2-1	TRBV7-9	NA	ASSLGHSLSNEQF